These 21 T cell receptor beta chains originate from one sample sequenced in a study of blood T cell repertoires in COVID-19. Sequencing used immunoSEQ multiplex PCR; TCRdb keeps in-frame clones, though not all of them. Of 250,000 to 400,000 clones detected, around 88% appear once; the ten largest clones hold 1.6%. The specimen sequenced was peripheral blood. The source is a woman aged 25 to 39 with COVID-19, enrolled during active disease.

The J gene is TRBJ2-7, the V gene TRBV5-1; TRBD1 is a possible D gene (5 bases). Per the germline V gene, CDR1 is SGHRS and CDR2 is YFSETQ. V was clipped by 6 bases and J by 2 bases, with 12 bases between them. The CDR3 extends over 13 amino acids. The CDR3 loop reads CASNHRQTYEQYV. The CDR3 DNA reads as TGCGCCAGCAACCACAGACAGACCTACGAGCAGTACGTC.

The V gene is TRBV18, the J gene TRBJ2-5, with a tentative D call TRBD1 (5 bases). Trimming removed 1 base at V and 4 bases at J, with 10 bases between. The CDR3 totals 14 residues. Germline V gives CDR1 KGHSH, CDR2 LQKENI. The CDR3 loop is CASSPLGQGETQYF. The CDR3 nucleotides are TGTGCCAGCTCACCACTAGGTCAGGGAGAGACCCAGTACTTC.

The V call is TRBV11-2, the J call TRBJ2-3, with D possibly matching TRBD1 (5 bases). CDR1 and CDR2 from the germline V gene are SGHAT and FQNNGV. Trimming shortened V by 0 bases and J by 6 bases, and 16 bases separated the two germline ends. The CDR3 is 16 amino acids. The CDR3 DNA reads TGTGCCAGCAGCTTAGAGCAGGGTTTGATGGTGGATACGCAGTATTTT. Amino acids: CASSLEQGLMVDTQYF.

As DNA, the CDR3 is TGTGCCAGCAGCCCCAAATCCTCGGGGAGGAATGAGCAGTTCTTC. Amino acids: CASSPKSSGRNEQFF. This chain uses TRBV5-4 with TRBJ2-1, with a weak D call TRBD2 (6 bases). V lost 4 bases and J 7 bases, leaving 18 bases between the germline ends. Germline values: CDR1 SGHNT, CDR2 YYREEE (reference sequence). CDR3 length: 15 residues.

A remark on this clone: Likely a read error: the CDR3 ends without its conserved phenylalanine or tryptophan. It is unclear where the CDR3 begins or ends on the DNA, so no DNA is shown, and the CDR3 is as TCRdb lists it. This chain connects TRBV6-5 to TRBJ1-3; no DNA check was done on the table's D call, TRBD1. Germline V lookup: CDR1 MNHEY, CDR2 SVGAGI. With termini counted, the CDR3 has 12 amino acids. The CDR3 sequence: CASSLPDTDFCT.

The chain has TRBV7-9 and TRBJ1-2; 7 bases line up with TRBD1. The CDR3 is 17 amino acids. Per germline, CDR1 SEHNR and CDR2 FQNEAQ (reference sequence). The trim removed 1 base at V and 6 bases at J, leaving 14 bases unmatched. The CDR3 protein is CASSLGRTGALGDGYTF. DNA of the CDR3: TGTGCCAGCAGCTTAGGCCGGACAGGAGCTCTTGGGGATGGCTACACCTTC.

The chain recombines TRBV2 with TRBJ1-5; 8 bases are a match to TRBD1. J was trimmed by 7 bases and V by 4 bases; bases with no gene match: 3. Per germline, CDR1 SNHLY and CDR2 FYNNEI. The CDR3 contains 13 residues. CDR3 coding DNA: TGTGCCAGCAGTGGGACAGGGAAACAGCCCCAGCATTTT. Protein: CASSGTGKQPQHF.

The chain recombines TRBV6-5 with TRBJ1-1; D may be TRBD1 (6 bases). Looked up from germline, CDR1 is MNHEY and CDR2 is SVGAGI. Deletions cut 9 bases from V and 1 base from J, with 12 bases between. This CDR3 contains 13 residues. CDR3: CASPQGTNTEAFF. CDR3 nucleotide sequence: TGTGCCAGTCCACAGGGAACGAACACTGAAGCTTTCTTT.

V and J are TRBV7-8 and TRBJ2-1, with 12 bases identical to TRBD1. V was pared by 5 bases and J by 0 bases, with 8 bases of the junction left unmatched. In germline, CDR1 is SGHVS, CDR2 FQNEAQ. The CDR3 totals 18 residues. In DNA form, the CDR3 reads TGTGCCAGCAGCCCGGGACAGGGGGCATTGAGCTCCTACAATGAGCAGTTCTTC. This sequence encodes CASSPGQGALSSYNEQFF.

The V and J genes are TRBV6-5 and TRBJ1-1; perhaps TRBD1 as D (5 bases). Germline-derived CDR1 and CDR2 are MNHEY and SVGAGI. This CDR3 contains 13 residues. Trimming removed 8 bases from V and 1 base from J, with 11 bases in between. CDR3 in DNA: TGTGCCAGCCGAAGACAGAAGAACACTGAAGCTTTCTTT. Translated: CASRRQKNTEAFF.

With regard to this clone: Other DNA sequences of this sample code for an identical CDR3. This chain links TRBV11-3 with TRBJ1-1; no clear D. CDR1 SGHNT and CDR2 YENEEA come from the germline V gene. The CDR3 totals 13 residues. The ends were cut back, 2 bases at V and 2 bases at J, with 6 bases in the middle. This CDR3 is CASSLQENTEAFF. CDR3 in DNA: TGTGCCAGCAGCTTACAGGAAAACACTGAAGCTTTCTTT.

DNA for the CDR3: TGCGCCAGCAGCCAATCCCCGGGACAGGGTTACGAGCAGTACTTC. Its translation is CASSQSPGQGYEQYF. V usage is TRBV4-3 and J usage is TRBJ2-7; 9 bases fit TRBD1. CDR1 LGHNA and CDR2 YSLEER come from the germline V gene. Trimming took 2 bases from V and 4 from J; bases not matched to a gene: 6. This CDR3 is 15 amino acids long.

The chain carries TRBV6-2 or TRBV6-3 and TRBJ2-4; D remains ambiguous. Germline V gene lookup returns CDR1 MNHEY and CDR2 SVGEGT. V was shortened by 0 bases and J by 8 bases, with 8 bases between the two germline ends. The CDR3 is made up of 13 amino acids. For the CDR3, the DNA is TGTGCCAGCAGTTACTCGAGTCTGGACATTCAGTACTTC. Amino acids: CASSYSSLDIQYF.

The CDR3 DNA sequence: TGTGCCAGTATCAGGGACAGGGCGTCAAACGTCCTGACTTTC. This codes for CASIRDRASNVLTF. The rearrangement uses TRBV19 and TRBJ2-6, with 9 bases lining up with TRBD1. Trimming at V came to 7 bases and at J to 10 bases, leaving 8 bases not matched to a gene. From germline, CDR1 is LNHDA and CDR2 SQIVND (reference sequence). The CDR3 contains 14 residues.

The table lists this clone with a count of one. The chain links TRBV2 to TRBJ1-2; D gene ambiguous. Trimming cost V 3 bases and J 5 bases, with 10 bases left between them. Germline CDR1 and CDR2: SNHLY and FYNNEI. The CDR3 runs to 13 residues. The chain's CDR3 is CASSDRRHYGYTF. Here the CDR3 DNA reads TGTGCCAGCAGTGATCGGCGGCATTATGGCTACACCTTC.

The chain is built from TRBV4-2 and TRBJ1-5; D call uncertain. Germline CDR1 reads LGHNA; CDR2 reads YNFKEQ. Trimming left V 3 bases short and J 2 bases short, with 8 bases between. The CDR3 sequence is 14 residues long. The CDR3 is CASSQRGGNQPQHF. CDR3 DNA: TGTGCCAGCAGCCAGAGAGGTGGCAATCAGCCCCAGCATTTT.

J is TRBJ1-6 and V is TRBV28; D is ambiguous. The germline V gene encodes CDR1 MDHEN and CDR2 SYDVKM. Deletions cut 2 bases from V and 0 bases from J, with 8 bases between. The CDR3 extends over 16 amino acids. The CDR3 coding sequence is TGTGCCAGCAGTTTAGGTGGTAGCTCCTATAATTCACCCCTCCACTTT. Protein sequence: CASSLGGSSYNSPLHF.

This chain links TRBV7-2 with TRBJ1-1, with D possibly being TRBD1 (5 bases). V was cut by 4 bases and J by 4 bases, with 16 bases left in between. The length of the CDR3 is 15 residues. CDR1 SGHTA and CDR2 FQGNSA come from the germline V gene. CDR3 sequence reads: CASSSLGGGGTEAFF. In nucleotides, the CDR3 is TGTGCCAGCAGCTCCCTCGGGGGAGGTGGCACTGAAGCTTTCTTT. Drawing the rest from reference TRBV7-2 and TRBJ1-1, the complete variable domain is GAGVSQSPSNKVTEKGKDVELRCDPISGHTALYWYRQSLGQGLEFLIYFQGNSAPDKSGLPSDRFSAERTGGSVSTLTIQRTQQEDSAVYLCASSSLGGGGTEAFFGQGTRLTVV.

CDR3 sequence (DNA): TGCGCCAGCAGCCGACGGACAGGGAATAATTCACCCCTCCACTTT. The encoded protein is CASSRRTGNNSPLHF. The rearrangement uses TRBV5-1 and TRBJ1-6, with 8 positions matching TRBD1. Germline CDR1 SGHRS, CDR2 YFSETQ. J lost 5 bases, V lost 4 bases, and 5 bases had no gene match. CDR3 length: 15 amino acids.

The CDR3 nucleotides read TGTGCCAGCAGCTTGCGCCTATCCGGGACAACGAGGGCCGGGGAGCTGTTTTTT. As protein: CASSLRLSGTTRAGELFF. The chain joins TRBV7-2 to TRBJ2-2; tentatively, D is TRBD1 (6 bases). In germline, CDR1 is SGHTA, CDR2 FQGNSA. V gave up 3 bases and J gave up 6 bases, with 23 bases separating them. The CDR3 is 18 residues long.

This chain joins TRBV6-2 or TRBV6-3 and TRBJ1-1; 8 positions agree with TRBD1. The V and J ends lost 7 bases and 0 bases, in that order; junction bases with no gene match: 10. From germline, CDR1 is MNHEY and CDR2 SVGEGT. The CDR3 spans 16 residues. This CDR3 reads CASTPRTGTMNTEAFF. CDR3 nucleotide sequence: TGTGCCAGCACCCCCCGGACAGGGACTATGAACACTGAAGCTTTCTTT.